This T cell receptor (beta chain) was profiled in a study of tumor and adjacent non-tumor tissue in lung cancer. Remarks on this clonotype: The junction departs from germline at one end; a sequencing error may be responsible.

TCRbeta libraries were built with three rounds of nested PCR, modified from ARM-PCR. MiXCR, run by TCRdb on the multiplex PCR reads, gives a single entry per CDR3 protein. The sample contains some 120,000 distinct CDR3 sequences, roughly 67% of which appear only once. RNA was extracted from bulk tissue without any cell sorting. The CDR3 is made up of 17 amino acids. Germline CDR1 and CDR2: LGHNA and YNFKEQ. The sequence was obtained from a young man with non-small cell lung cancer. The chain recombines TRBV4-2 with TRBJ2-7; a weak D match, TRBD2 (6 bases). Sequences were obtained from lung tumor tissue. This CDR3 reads CTSSQDLLAQIPYEQYF. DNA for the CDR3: TGTACCAGCAGCCAAGATCTACTAGCTCAGATACCCTACGAGCAGTACTTC.